The TCR beta chain under discussion was sequenced for a study of Graves' ophthalmopathy and Graves' hyperthyroidism listed by TCRdb under 2018. About the investigation overall: Peripheral blood samples were taken at the time of initial diagnosis, before any treatment was given. TCR beta repertoire signatures were used to distinguish Graves' ophthalmopathy from Graves' hyperthyroidism and to predict progression to ophthalmopathy. In total, approximately 130 blood samples were TCR-sequenced: around 42 ophthalmopathy, 75 hyperthyroidism and approximately 17 hyperthyroidism-to-ophthalmopathy patients. To explore V-J signatures that distinguish ophthalmopathy from hyperthyroidism, a discovery set of about a hundred patients was enrolled, made up of about 40 with ophthalmopathy and fewer than 60 with stable hyperthyroidism. An independent validation cohort was composed of some 19 hyperthyroidism patients and over 15 patients who later progressed from hyperthyroidism to ophthalmopathy. In 6 or 7 hyperthyroidism patients, T-cell repertoires of thyroid tissue and blood were compared. Following sample collection, hyperthyroidism patients were given methimazole at a starting dose of 30 mg daily, and ophthalmopathy patients were given high-dose intravenous methylprednisolone.

In this sample, this clonotype turned up many times. The target of this receptor is not known. No qualities accompany the bases; no much larger clone lies one base away. The germline V gene (reference sequence) supplies CDR1 DFQATT and CDR2 SNEGSKA. Trimming takes 1 base off V and 8 bases off J; junction bases not matched to a gene: 3. The CDR3 holds 13 amino acids from the cysteine to the phenylalanine. The DNA shown is the 39-base CDR3, in frame from base 1. Stable hyperthyroidism was defined as no progression to ophthalmopathy within 18 months of follow-up. Hyperthyroidism patients were newly diagnosed, were aged 18 to 65 years, and had a disease duration under 2 months. Patients with other autoimmune diseases, uncontrolled infections, pregnancy or lactation were excluded. Diagnosis relied on clinical symptoms, serum thyroxine, TRAb, thyroid ultrasound and orbital computed tomography. PBMCs were isolated from about 9.1 ml of fresh peripheral blood by Ficoll-Paque density gradient centrifugation. Total RNA was extracted with Trizol reagent and quality-checked on an Agilent 2100 Bioanalyzer.

TCR beta CDR3 regions were amplified from RNA transcripts for repertoire sequencing. A first-round RT-PCR used HTBI primers with the Qiagen OneStep RT-PCR kit, followed by a second-round multiplex PCR, size selection and purification. Libraries were sequenced paired-end with 100 bp reads on an Illumina HiSeq2000. In the paper's pipeline: SOAPnuke was used for read processing, and reads with adapters, uncalled bases, a mean Phred below 15, or no exact constant-primer or identifier match were discarded. COPE v1.2.5 was used to merge high-quality paired reads. Unique nucleotide sequences were defined as clonotypes and aligned to IMGT TRB V, D and J references using MiTCR v1.1. The analysis was limited to V-J combinations with a frequency above 0.0001, which together covered approximately 99% of the repertoires. A TCR clonal expansion and chaos score per V-J combination was defined as the ratio of F50 clonal expansion to chaos observed in the TCRdist matrix. Welch's t-statistics and random forest were used to reduce the features to about 14 V-J combinations, which were then used as input to a naive Bayes classifier. Thyroid-blood repertoire similarity was quantified with the Morisita-Horn index. Using fastp at Q25 and MiXCR, TCRdb reprocessed the public reads and kept productive beta chains. Duplicate CDR3 protein sequences are folded into a single record with the most common DNA and genes. It is TCRdb's table, rather than the study itself, that gives the V and J calls and clone size. The sample includes roughly 36,000 distinct CDR3 sequences, with roughly 50% observed a single time. The ten largest clones capture approximately 24% of the sample.

General study outcomes and caveats: In cross-validation, the 13-signature model distinguished ophthalmopathy from stable hyperthyroidism with less than 90% sensitivity and approximately 81% specificity, while in the test set the corresponding values were about 80% and 75%. Most expanded thyroid clonotypes with a frequency above 0.001 also appeared in blood, which suggests that blood repertoires may reflect the immune response in the thyroid. In validation, the model predicted ophthalmopathy progression with more than 55% sensitivity and roughly 72% specificity; some twelve predicted patients were CT-confirmed with GO in a median of approximately six months. No statistical method was used to set the sample size in advance, and the investigators knew which group each participant was assigned to.

The rearrangement combines TRBV20-1 with TRBJ1-2, with 11 central nucleotides matching TRBD1. Sequencing used peripheral blood. The TCR was taken from an adult woman with stable Graves' hyperthyroidism. The CDR3 protein: CSARVGQGGGYTF. The DNA sequence is given as TGCAGTGCTAGAGTGGGACAGGGGGGGGGCTACACCTTC.